This T cell receptor (beta chain) was documented in a study of blood T cell repertoires in COVID-19. Study-wide context: T cells, B-cell-depleted T cells, or PBMCs provided the cDNA or gDNA that served as material.

The protocol was immunoSEQ multiplex PCR, while the TCRdb copy is restricted to in-frame clones and leaves out a portion. Among roughly 110,000 clones listed, 75% to 85% were seen once. The CDR3 totals 13 residues. Trimming stripped 3 bases from V and 8 bases from J, with 10 bases between. Germline CDR1 reads MNHEY; CDR2 reads SVGEGT. The specimen sequenced was peripheral blood. V is TRBV6-2 or TRBV6-3 and J is TRBJ1-4; no firm D call. This receptor was taken from a man older than 75 with COVID-19, enrolled during active disease. The CDR3 DNA is TGTGCCAGCAGTTATAGGAGCTCAGAAAAACTGTTTTTT. Residues: CASSYRSSEKLFF.